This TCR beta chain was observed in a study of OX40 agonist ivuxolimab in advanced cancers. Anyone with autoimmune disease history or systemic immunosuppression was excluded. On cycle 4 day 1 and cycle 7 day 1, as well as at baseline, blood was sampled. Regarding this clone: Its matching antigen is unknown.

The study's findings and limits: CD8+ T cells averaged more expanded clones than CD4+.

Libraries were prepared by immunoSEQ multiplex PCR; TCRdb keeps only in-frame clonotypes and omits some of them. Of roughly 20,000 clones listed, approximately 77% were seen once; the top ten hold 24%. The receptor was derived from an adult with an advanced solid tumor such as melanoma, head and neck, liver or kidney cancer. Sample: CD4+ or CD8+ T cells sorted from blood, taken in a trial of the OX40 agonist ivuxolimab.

The DNA of the CDR3 is TGTGCCAGCAGTGAAGAGGGCGGGGGGGCCACAGATACGCAGTATTTT. The encoded protein is CASSEEGGGATDTQYF. V gene TRBV2 combines with J gene TRBJ2-3, with TRBD2 matching 9 bases. The CDR3 totals 16 residues. From germline, CDR1 is SNHLY and CDR2 FYNNEI. After removal of 1 base from V and 2 bases from J, the junction contained 4 bases not matched to a gene.